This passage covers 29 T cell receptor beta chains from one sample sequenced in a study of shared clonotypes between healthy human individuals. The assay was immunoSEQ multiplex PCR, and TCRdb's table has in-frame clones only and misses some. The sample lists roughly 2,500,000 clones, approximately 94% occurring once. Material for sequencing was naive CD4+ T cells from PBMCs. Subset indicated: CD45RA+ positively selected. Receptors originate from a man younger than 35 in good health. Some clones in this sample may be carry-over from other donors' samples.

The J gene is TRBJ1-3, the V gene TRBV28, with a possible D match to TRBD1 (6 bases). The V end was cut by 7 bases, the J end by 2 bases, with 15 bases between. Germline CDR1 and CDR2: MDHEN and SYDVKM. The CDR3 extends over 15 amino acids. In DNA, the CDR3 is TGTGCCAGCACCGTGAGGGGGTTCCCTGGAAACACCATATATTTT. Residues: CASTVRGFPGNTIYF.

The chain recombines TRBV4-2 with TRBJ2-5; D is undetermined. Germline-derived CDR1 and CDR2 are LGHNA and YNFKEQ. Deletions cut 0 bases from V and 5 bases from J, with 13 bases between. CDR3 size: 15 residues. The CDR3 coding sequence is TGTGCCAGCAGCCAAGATCAGAGTTCGGTGGAGACCCAGTACTTC. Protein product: CASSQDQSSVETQYF.

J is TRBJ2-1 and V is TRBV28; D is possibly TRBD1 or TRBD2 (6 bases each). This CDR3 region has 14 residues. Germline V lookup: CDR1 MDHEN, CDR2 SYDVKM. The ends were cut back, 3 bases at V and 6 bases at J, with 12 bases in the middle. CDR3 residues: CASSFNREVNEQFF. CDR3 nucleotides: TGTGCCAGCAGTTTTAACAGGGAGGTCAATGAGCAGTTCTTC.

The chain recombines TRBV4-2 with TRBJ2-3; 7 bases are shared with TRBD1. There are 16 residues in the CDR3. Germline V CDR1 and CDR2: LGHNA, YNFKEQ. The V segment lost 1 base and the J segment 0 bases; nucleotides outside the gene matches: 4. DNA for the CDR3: TGTGCCAGCAGCCAAGTAGGACAGGCGAGCACAGATACGCAGTATTTT. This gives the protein CASSQVGQASTDTQYF.

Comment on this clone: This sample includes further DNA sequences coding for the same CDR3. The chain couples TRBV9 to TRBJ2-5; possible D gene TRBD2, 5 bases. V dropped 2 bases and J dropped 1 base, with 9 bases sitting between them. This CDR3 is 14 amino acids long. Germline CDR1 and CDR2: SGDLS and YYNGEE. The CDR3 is CASSVVGAQETQYF. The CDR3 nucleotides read TGTGCCAGCAGCGTTGTGGGAGCCCAAGAGACCCAGTACTTC.

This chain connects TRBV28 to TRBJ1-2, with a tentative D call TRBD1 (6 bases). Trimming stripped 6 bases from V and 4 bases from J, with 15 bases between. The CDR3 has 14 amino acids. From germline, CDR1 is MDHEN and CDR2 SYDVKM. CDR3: CASRPRGSPYGYTF. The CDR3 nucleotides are TGTGCCAGCAGGCCCAGGGGTTCCCCCTATGGCTACACCTTC.

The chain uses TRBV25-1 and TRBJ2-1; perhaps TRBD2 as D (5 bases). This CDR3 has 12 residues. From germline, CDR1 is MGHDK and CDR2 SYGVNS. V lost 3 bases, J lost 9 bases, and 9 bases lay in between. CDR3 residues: CASSDGVGEQFF. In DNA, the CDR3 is TGTGCCAGCAGTGACGGGGTTGGTGAGCAGTTCTTC. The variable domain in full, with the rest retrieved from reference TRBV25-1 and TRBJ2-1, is EADIYQTPRYLVIGTGKKITLECSQTMGHDKMYWYQQDPGMELHLIHYSYGVNSTEKGDLSSESTVSRIRTEHFPLTLESARPSHTSQYLCASSDGVGEQFFGPGTRLTVL.

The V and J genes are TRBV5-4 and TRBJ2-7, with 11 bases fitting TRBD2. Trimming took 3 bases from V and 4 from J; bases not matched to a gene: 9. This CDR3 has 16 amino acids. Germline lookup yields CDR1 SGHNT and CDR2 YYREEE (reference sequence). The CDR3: CASSSSVAGGPYEQYF. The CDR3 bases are TGTGCCAGCAGCTCAAGTGTAGCGGGAGGGCCTTACGAGCAGTACTTC.

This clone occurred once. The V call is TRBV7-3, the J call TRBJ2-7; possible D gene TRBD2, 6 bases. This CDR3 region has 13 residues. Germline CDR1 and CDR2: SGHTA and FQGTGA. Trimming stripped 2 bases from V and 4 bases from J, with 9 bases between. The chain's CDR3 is CASSLDGGYEQYF. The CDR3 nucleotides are TGTGCCAGCAGCTTAGACGGAGGGTACGAGCAGTACTTC.

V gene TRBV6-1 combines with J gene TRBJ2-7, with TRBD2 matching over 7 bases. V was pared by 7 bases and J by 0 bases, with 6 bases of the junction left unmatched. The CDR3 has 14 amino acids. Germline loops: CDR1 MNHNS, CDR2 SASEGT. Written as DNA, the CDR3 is TGTGCCAGCAATCGGGGCGGGAGCTCCTACGAGCAGTACTTC. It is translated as CASNRGGSSYEQYF.

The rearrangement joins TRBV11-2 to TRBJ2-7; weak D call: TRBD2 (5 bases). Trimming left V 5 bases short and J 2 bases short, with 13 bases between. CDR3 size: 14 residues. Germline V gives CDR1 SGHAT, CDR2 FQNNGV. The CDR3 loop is CASSPNRGTYEQYF. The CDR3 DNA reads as TGTGCCAGCAGCCCAAATCGGGGTACCTACGAGCAGTACTTC.

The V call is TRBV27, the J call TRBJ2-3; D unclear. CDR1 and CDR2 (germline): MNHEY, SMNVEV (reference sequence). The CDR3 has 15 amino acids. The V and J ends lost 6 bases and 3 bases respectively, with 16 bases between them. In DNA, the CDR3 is TGTGCCAGCAGCCTCAAACGCGCTGGGACAGATACGCAGTATTTT. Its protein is CASSLKRAGTDTQYF.

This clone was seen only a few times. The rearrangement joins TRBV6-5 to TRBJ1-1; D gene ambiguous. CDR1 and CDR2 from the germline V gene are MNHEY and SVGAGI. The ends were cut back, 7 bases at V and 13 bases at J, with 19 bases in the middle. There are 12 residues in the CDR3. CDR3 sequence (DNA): TGTGCCAGCAATCCCGGCACCGGGAAGGGTTTCTTT. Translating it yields CASNPGTGKGFF.

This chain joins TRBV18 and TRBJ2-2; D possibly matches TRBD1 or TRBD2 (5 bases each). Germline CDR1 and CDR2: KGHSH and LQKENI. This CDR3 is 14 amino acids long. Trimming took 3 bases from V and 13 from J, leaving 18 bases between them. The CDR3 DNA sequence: TGTGCCAGCTCACCTATACACCTCACAGGAGGGCTGTTTTTT. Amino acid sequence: CASSPIHLTGGLFF.

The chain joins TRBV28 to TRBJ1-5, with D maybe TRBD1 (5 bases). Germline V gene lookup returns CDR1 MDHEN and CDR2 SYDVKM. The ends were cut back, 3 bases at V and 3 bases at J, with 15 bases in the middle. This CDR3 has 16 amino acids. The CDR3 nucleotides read TGTGCCAGCAGTTTGGTGGGGGATCCTTCCAATCAGCCCCAGCATTTT. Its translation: CASSLVGDPSNQPQHF.

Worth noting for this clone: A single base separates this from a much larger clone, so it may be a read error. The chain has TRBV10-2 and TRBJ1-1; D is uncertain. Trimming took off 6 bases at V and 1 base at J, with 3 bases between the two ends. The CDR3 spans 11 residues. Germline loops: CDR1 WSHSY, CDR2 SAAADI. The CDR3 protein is CASSWNTEAFF. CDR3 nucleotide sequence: TGCGCCAGCAGCTGGAACACTGAAGCTTTCTTT.

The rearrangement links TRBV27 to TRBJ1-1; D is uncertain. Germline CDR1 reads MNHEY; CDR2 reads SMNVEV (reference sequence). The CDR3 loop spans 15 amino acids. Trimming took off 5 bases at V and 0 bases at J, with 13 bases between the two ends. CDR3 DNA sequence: TGTGCCAGCAGTGCAACACGGAAACTGAACACTGAAGCTTTCTTT. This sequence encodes CASSATRKLNTEAFF.

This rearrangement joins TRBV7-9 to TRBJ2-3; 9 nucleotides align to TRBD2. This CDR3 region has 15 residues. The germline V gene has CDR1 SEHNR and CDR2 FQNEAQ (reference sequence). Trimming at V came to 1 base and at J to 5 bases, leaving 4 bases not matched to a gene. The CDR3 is CASSLVVLAGDTQYF. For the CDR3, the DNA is TGTGCCAGCAGCTTAGTAGTACTAGCGGGAGATACGCAGTATTTT.

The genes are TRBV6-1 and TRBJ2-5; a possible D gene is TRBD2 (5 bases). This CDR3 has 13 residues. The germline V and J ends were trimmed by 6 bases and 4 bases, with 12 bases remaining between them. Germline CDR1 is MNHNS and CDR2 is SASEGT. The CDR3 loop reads CASRRLPIETQYF. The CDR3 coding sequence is TGTGCCAGCAGACGACTACCCATAGAGACCCAGTACTTC.

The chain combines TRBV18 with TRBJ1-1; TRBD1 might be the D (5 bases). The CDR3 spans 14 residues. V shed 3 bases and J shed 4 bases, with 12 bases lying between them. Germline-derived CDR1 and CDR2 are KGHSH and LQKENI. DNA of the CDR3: TGTGCCAGCTCACCCCCAGCCAGGGCCACTGAAGCTTTCTTT. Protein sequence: CASSPPARATEAFF.

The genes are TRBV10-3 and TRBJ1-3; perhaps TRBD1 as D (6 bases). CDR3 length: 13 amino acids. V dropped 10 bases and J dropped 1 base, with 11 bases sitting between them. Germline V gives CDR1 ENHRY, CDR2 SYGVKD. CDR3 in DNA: TGTGCCAGCACAGGGTGGTCTGGAAACACCATATATTTT. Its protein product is CASTGWSGNTIYF.

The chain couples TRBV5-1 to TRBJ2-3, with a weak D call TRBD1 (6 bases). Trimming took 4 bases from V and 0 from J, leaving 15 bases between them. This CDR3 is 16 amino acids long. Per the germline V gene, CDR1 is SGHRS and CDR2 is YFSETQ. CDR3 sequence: CASSLGALLSTDTQYF. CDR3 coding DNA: TGCGCCAGCAGCCTGGGGGCTTTACTAAGCACAGATACGCAGTATTTT.

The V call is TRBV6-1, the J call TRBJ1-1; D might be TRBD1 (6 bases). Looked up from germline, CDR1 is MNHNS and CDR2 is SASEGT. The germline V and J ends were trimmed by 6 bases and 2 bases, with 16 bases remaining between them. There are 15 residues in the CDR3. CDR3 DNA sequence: TGTGCCAGCAGGGTCGGGGGGCTAGGCAACACTGAAGCTTTCTTT. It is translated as CASRVGGLGNTEAFF.

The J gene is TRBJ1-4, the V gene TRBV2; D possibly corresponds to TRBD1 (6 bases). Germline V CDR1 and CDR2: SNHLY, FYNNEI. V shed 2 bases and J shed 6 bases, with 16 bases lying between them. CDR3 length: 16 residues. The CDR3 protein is CASSEFRGAQDEKLFF. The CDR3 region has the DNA TGTGCCAGCAGTGAATTTCGGGGGGCGCAGGATGAAAAACTGTTTTTT.

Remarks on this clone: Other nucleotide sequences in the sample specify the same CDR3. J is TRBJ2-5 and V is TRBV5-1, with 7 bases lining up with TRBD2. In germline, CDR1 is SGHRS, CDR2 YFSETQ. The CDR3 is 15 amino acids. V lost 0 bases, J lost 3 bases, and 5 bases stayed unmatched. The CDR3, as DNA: TGCGCCAGCAGCTTGGTCCCTAGCGGAAAAGAGACCCAGTACTTC. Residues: CASSLVPSGKETQYF.

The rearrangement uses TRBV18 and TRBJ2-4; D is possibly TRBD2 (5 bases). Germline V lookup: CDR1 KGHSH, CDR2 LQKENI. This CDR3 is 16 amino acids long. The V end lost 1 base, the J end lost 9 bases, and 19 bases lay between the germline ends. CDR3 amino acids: CASSPREGLYEAIQYF. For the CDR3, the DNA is TGTGCCAGCTCACCACGTGAGGGTCTATACGAGGCCATTCAGTACTTC.

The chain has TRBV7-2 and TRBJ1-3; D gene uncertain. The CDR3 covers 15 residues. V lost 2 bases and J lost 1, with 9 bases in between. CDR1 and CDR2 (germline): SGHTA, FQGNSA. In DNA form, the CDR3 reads TGTGCCAGCAGCTTACCCCCAGGTTCTGGAAACACCATATATTTT. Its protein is CASSLPPGSGNTIYF.

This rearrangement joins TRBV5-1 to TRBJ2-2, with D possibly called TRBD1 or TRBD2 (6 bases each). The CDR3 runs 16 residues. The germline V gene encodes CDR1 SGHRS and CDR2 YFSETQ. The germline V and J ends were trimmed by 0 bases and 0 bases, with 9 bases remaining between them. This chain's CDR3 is CASSLEGGSNTGELFF. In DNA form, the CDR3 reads TGCGCCAGCAGCTTGGAGGGGGGCTCGAACACCGGGGAGCTGTTTTTT.

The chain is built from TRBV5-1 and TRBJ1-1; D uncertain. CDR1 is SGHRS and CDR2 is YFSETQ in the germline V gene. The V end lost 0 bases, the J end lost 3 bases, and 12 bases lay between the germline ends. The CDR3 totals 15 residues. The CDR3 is CASSLGGHQDTEAFF. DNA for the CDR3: TGCGCCAGCAGCTTGGGTGGCCACCAGGACACTGAAGCTTTCTTT.